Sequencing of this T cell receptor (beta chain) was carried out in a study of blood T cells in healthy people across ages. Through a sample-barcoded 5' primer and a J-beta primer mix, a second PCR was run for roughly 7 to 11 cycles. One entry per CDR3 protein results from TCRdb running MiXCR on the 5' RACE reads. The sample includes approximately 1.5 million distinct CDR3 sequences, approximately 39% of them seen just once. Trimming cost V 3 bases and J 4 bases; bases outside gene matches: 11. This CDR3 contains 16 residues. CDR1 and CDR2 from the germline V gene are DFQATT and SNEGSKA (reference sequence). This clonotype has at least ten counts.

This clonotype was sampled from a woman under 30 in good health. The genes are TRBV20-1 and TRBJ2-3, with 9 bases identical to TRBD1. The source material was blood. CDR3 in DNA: TGCAGTGCTAGTACACCGGGACAGGGAATCGCAGATACGCAGTATTTT. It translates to CSASTPGQGIADTQYF.